Listed here are 16 T cell receptor beta chains from one sample, sequenced in a study of OX40 agonist ivuxolimab in advanced cancers. The protocol was immunoSEQ multiplex PCR, while the TCRdb copy is restricted to in-frame clones and leaves out a portion. This table has about 77,000 clones, approximately 85% appearing once. The sequences come from CD4+ or CD8+ T cells sorted from blood, collected in a trial of the OX40 agonist ivuxolimab. The receptors derive from an adult with an advanced solid tumor such as melanoma, head and neck, liver or kidney cancer.

The chain recombines TRBV30 with TRBJ2-7, with D tentatively TRBD1 (6 bases). The germline V gene encodes CDR1 GTSNPN and CDR2 SVGIG (reference sequence). Trimming took off 0 bases at V and 6 bases at J, with 6 bases between the two ends. This CDR3 is 11 amino acids long. CDR3 in amino acids: CAWSVGAEQYF. The CDR3 bases are TGTGCCTGGAGTGTGGGGGCCGAGCAGTACTTC. Combining the CDR3 with reference TRBV30 and TRBJ2-7 gives the whole variable domain SQTIHQWPATLVQPVGSPLSLECTVEGTSNPNLYWYRQAAGRGLQLLFYSVGIGQISSEVPQNLSASRPQDRQFILSSKKLLLSDSGFYLCAWSVGAEQYFGPGTRLTVT.

This clone was counted a few times. The chain combines TRBV30 with TRBJ2-5, with D uncertain. The germline V and J ends were trimmed by 5 bases and 1 base, with 8 bases remaining between them. The CDR3 sequence is 12 residues long. CDR1 GTSNPN and CDR2 SVGIG come from the germline V gene (reference sequence). CDR3 nucleotides: TGTGCCTGGGCACCGCTCCAAGAGACCCAGTACTTC. It is translated as CAWAPLQETQYF.

CDR3 sequence: CASQGVNTQYF. The CDR3 bases are TGTGCCAGCCAAGGGGTAAATACGCAGTATTTT. V gene TRBV28 combines with J gene TRBJ2-3; weak D call: TRBD1 (5 bases). This CDR3 has 11 amino acids. Looked up from germline, CDR1 is MDHEN and CDR2 is SYDVKM. V was pared by 8 bases and J by 7 bases, with 10 bases between.

The chain uses TRBV9 and TRBJ2-7; 7 bases are shared with TRBD2. CDR1 SGDLS and CDR2 YYNGEE come from the germline V gene. The CDR3 is 14 amino acids. The V segment lost 5 bases and the J segment 0 bases; nucleotides outside the gene matches: 5. The DNA for the CDR3 is TGTGCCAGCAGTAGGGAGGGGAGCTCCTACGAGCAGTACTTC. Its protein product is CASSREGSSYEQYF.

The V and J genes are TRBV6-1 and TRBJ1-1; D not certain. CDR1 and CDR2 (germline): MNHNS, SASEGT. This CDR3 is 15 amino acids long. Trimming took off 10 bases at V and 5 bases at J, with 23 bases between the two ends. The CDR3 DNA reads TGTGCCACCGAGTTCTCTCAAGTTAGTAATACTGAAGCTTTCTTT. Its protein product is CATEFSQVSNTEAFF.

The V call is TRBV10-3, the J call TRBJ1-1; tentatively, D is TRBD1 (5 bases). Looked up from germline, CDR1 is ENHRY and CDR2 is SYGVKD. The CDR3 runs to 16 residues. Trimming shortened V by 5 bases and J by 4 bases, and 20 bases separated the two germline ends. As DNA, the CDR3 is TGTGCCATCAGTCAGGGTCGCGGGGGGAGAGGCACTGAAGCTTTCTTT. It is translated as CAISQGRGGRGTEAFF.

This clone was picked up a small number of times. The chain is built from TRBV11-2 and TRBJ2-7; a possible D gene is TRBD1 (5 bases). Germline V gene data show CDR1 as SGHAT and CDR2 as FQNNGV. CDR3 size: 13 residues. The ends were cut back, 5 bases at V and 3 bases at J, with 11 bases in the middle. The CDR3 nucleotides are TGTGCCAGCAGCCTCCGACAGTACTACGAGCAGTACTTC. Translated: CASSLRQYYEQYF.

The chain is built from TRBV10-2 and TRBJ2-2; D gene ambiguous. The ends were cut back, 8 bases at V and 1 base at J, with 11 bases in the middle. From germline, CDR1 is WSHSY and CDR2 SAAADI. This CDR3 has 14 amino acids. CDR3 protein: CASRFGQNTGELFF. DNA of the CDR3: TGCGCCAGCCGATTCGGGCAGAACACCGGGGAGCTGTTTTTT.

The chain has TRBV19 and TRBJ2-2, with a tentative D call TRBD2 (5 bases). Trimming removed 6 bases at V and 2 bases at J, with 10 bases between. This CDR3 spans 14 amino acids. CDR1 and CDR2 from the germline V gene are LNHDA and SQIVND (reference sequence). CDR3 region: CASRPLANTGELFF. In nucleotides, the CDR3 is TGTGCCAGTAGGCCTCTAGCTAACACCGGGGAGCTGTTTTTT.

This clone was detected only once. The gene calls are TRBV7-9 and TRBJ2-1; no firm D call. This CDR3 has 13 amino acids. Looked up from germline, CDR1 is SEHNR and CDR2 is FQNEAQ (reference sequence). The germline V and J ends were trimmed by 5 bases and 8 bases, with 13 bases remaining between them. The chain's CDR3 is CASSVRSEHEQFF. The CDR3 nucleotides are TGTGCCAGCAGCGTACGGAGCGAGCATGAGCAGTTCTTC.

The rearrangement links TRBV6-1 to TRBJ1-1, with D possibly being TRBD1 (5 bases). The CDR3 is 14 amino acids. CDR1 MNHNS and CDR2 SASEGT come from the germline V gene. Deletions cut 6 bases from V and 6 bases from J, with 17 bases between. Here the CDR3 DNA reads TGTGCCAGCAGCCGAACCGAGCCAGGGTCTGAAGCTTTCTTT. Translating gives CASSRTEPGSEAFF.

This clone was seen only a few times. The chain carries TRBV5-4 and TRBJ2-2; 9 nucleotides line up with TRBD1. CDR3 length equals 16 residues. V was clipped by 4 bases and J by 6 bases; unmatched bases: 10. Germline V gives CDR1 SGHNT, CDR2 YYREEE (reference sequence). The CDR3 region is CASSLAPTGGSGELFF. The CDR3 nucleotides read TGTGCCAGCAGCCTGGCCCCGACAGGGGGATCCGGGGAGCTGTTTTTT.

V and J are TRBV7-8 and TRBJ2-3; TRBD2 agrees at 14 bases. After removal of 6 bases from V and 5 bases from J, the junction contained 10 bases not matched to a gene. CDR1 SGHVS and CDR2 FQNEAQ come from the germline V gene. This CDR3 region has 17 residues. CDR3 amino acids: CASRTSGRAAYIDTQYF. CDR3 DNA sequence: TGTGCCAGCAGGACTAGCGGGAGGGCCGCGTATATAGATACGCAGTATTTT.

The V and J genes are TRBV28 and TRBJ1-5, with TRBD1 as a possible D gene (5 bases). The CDR3 totals 12 residues. Trimming took off 7 bases at V and 5 bases at J, with 9 bases between the two ends. Germline CDR1 reads MDHEN; CDR2 reads SYDVKM. CDR3 region: CASTTRDQPQHF. CDR3 nucleotide sequence: TGTGCCAGCACCACCAGGGATCAGCCCCAGCATTTT.

This chain connects TRBV7-9 to TRBJ1-4, with D possibly being TRBD1 (6 bases). The V gene lost 4 bases and the J gene lost 5 bases, with 20 bases spanning the gap. This CDR3 has 17 residues. Germline lookup yields CDR1 SEHNR and CDR2 FQNEAQ (reference sequence). The CDR3 sequence: CASSSTSTLRGNEKLFF. The CDR3 DNA reads as TGTGCCAGCAGCTCCACCTCAACCCTAAGGGGGAATGAAAAACTGTTTTTT.

The chain joins TRBV6-1 to TRBJ1-5; a possible D gene is TRBD1 (5 bases). Germline CDR1 reads MNHNS; CDR2 reads SASEGT. The CDR3 extends over 15 amino acids. Trimming left V 10 bases short and J 7 bases short, with 23 bases between. This CDR3 is CATLRGVGSDQPQHF. As DNA, the CDR3 is TGTGCCACCCTCCGAGGGGTTGGGTCAGACCAGCCCCAGCATTTT.